This T cell receptor (beta chain) was captured by sequencing in a study of technical replicates of blood from a few donors. TCRdb keeps only in-frame clones here, not all; method: immunoSEQ multiplex PCR. The sample yields tens of thousands of clones, around 96% seen once. The CDR3 totals 15 residues. The germline CDR1 and CDR2 sequences are SGHDN and FVKESK. The junction had 6 bases not matched to a gene; V was cut back by 4 bases and J by 0 bases. The sequenced material came from T cells isolated from PBMCs. This TCR came from a human donor in good health. The rearrangement links TRBV14 to TRBJ2-7, with 7 bases that match TRBD1. Here the CDR3 DNA reads TGTGCCAGCAGCCCATGGGACAGCTACTCCTACGAGCAGTACTTC. It codes for CASSPWDSYSYEQYF.